This T cell receptor (beta chain) was sequenced in a study of identical twins. There are 16 residues in the CDR3. With V trimmed by 0 bases and J by 2 bases, 5 bases remained unmatched. The germline gives CDR1 DFQATT, CDR2 SNEGSKA (reference sequence). Regarding the study as a whole: Out-of-frame alpha sequences common to twins exhibited a surplus of low generation probability. The study drew conclusions from cross-sectional statistical analysis, not from following the same donors. For cord blood, abundant beta clonotypes had fewer insertions, unlike memory repertoires, which showed none.

Comments on this clonotype: The antigen is unknown.

The cDNA had a unique molecular identifier and a template-switch universal primer site. Each CDR3 protein gets one entry after TCRdb re-called the 5' RACE reads with MiXCR. Of hundreds of thousands of distinct CDR3 sequences in the sample, around a sixth were seen once. This sample was also put to use in a study of T cells expressing NK-cell markers.

V usage is TRBV20-1 and J usage is TRBJ2-1; TRBD2 aligns across 9 bases. The sequenced material came from PBMCs. The origin of this receptor is a young woman in good health. CDR3 in amino acids: CSARDPSGVTYNEQFF. The CDR3 nucleotides are TGCAGTGCTAGAGATCCTAGCGGGGTGACCTACAATGAGCAGTTCTTC.